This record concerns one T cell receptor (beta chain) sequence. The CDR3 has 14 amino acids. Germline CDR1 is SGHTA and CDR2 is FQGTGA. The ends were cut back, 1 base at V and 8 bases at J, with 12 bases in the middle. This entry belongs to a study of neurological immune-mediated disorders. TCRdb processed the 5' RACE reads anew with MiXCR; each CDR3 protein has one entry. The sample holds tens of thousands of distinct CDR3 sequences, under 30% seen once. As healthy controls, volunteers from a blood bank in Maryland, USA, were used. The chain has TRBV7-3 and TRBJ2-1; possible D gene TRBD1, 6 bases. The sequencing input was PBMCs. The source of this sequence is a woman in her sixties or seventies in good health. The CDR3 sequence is CASSLNTGTDEQFF. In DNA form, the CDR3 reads TGTGCCAGCAGCTTAAATACAGGGACGGATGAGCAGTTCTTC.